A selection of T cell receptor beta chains follows, all from one sample in a study of T cell responses to AZD1222 COVID-19 vaccine. The method was immunoSEQ multiplex PCR; TCRdb's version includes in-frame clones alone and lacks a portion of them. Of some 50,000 clones listed, around 84% are singletons. The material was peripheral blood, obtained on day 0 of AZD1222 vaccination. These receptors came from an adult in good health. Each CDR3 is given with its conserved first and last residue. Each record gives: V gene, J gene, clone size, D gene, CDR3 length, CDR3 DNA, CDR3 protein. D genes are given only for firm matches. Not every row has a clone size; where given, it reads once, few, many or a size class.

>TRBV27|TRBJ2-7|.|TRBD2|16
TGTGCCAGCAGTCCTGTTACTAGCGGAAGCTCCTACGAGCAGTACTTC
CASSPVTSGSSYEQYF
>TRBV11-2|TRBJ2-3|.|TRBD2|14
TGTGCCAGCAGCCCGCTCGGGAGGGGAAATACGCAGTATTTT
CASSPLGRGNTQYF
>TRBV25-1|TRBJ1-2|.|.|13
TGTGCCAGCAGTGAAATAGGGAACTATGGCTACACCTTC
CASSEIGNYGYTF
>TRBV7-3|TRBJ1-1|.|.|15
TGTGCCAGCAGCCAGAGTCCGGGGTTGAACACTGAAGCTTTCTTT
CASSQSPGLNTEAFF
>TRBV5-1|TRBJ2-2|.|TRBD2|16
TGCGCCAGCAGCCCTCGGACTAGCGGGGCTGTCGGGGAGCTGTTTTTT
CASSPRTSGAVGELFF
>TRBV19|TRBJ2-5|.|TRBD1|15
TGTGCCAGTACCGTGAGGGGGCAGGTCGGAGAGACCCAGTACTTC
CASTVRGQVGETQYF
>TRBV6-5|TRBJ1-2|few|.|13
TGTGCCAGCAAGAAGGCAGGGATCTATGGCTACACCTTC
CASKKAGIYGYTF
>TRBV28|TRBJ2-7|.|.|14
TGTGCCAGCAGCCCTCCTGACAGAATCCTCGAGCAGTACTTC
CASSPPDRILEQYF
>TRBV5-8|TRBJ1-6|.|.|15
TGTGCCAGCAGTTGGGAGGGGCAATATAATTCACCCCTCCACTTT
CASSWEGQYNSPLHF
>TRBV10-3|TRBJ2-7|.|TRBD1|13
TGTGCCATCAACGACAGGGGGGAGTACGAGCAGTACTTC
CAINDRGEYEQYF
>TRBV5-1|TRBJ2-7|.|TRBD1|15
TGCGCCAGCAGCTTGGATGGACAGGGGTCCTACGAGCAGTACTTC
CASSLDGQGSYEQYF
>TRBV4-2|TRBJ1-6|.|TRBD1|17
TGTGCCAGCAGCCAGTCCGCCGGGACAGGGGTGGGTTCACCCCTCCACTTT
CASSQSAGTGVGSPLHF
>TRBV7-7|TRBJ2-5|.|TRBD2|15
TGTGCCAGCAGCTTAACTAGCGTAGAGGGAGAGACCCAGTACTTC
CASSLTSVEGETQYF
>TRBV27|TRBJ1-5|.|.|14
TGTGCCAGCAGTTTACAAGGGGATGGTAAGCCCCAGCATTTT
CASSLQGDGKPQHF
>TRBV28|TRBJ2-7|.|TRBD1|14
TGTGCCAGCAGTTGGGACAGGGCGTGCCCTGAGCAGTACTTC
CASSWDRACPEQYF
>TRBV5-4|TRBJ2-2|.|TRBD2|16
TGTGCCAGCAGCGACGGACTAGCGGGAAACACCGGGGAGCTGTTTTTT
CASSDGLAGNTGELFF
>TRBV27|TRBJ2-1|.|.|11
TGTGCCAGCGGAGACTACAATGAGCAGTTCTTC
CASGDYNEQFF
>TRBV6-5|TRBJ2-5|.|.|13
TGTGCCAGCGAACAGGGAGGACAAGAGACCCAGTACTTC
CASEQGGQETQYF
>TRBV19|TRBJ1-5|.|TRBD1|14
TGTGCCGGGGGGACAGTCTATAGCAATCAGCCCCAGCATTTT
CAGGTVYSNQPQHF
>TRBV28|TRBJ1-5|.|.|15
TGTGCCAGCAGTACCGGGACAAATAGCAATCAGCCCCAGCATTTT
CASSTGTNSNQPQHF
>TRBV24-1|TRBJ2-7|.|.|14
TGTGCCCCCCCCCGCCCAGGGGACCCCTACGAGCAGTACTTC
CAPPRPGDPYEQYF
>TRBV9|TRBJ2-2|.|.|13
TGTGCCAGCAGACAGGTGGCCACCGGGGAGCTGTTTTTT
CASRQVATGELFF
>TRBV5-4|TRBJ1-1|.|TRBD1|17
TGTGCCAGCAGCACCAACGGAGGGGGCAGGGGGCGCACTGAAGCTTTCTTT
CASSTNGGGRGRTEAFF
>TRBV5-4|TRBJ2-5|few|.|15
TGTGCCAGCAGCTGGCCCGGGACTCGCCAAGAGACCCAGTACTTC
CASSWPGTRQETQYF
>TRBV30|TRBJ2-7|few|.|15
TGTGCCTGGAGTGTACGGGTCGGACGAACCTACGAGCAGTACTTC
CAWSVRVGRTYEQYF
>TRBV18|TRBJ1-5|few|.|15
TGTGCCAGCTCGCCCCAAATGGGCAGCAATCAGCCCCAGCATTTT
CASSPQMGSNQPQHF
>TRBV30|TRBJ1-1|.|.|14
TGTGCCTGGAGTGTTTGGGGAAGTTGGACTGAAGCTTTCTTT
CAWSVWGSWTEAFF
>TRBV5-6|TRBJ1-5|.|TRBD1|17
TGTGCCAGCAGAAAAAGCCGGGACAGCTGGAACAATCAGCCCCAGCATTTT
CASRKSRDSWNNQPQHF
>TRBV10-3|TRBJ1-1|.|.|14
TGTGCCATCAGTGAGGGCAGCCCCTACACTGAAGCTTTCTTT
CAISEGSPYTEAFF
>TRBV6-2/TRBV6-3|TRBJ1-5|.|.|14
TGTGCCAGCAGTATGTTAAGGGTTGATCAGCCCCAGCATTTT
CASSMLRVDQPQHF
>TRBV29-1|TRBJ2-2|.|TRBD2|19
TGCAGCGTTGAAGATCCCCCCAGCGGGACTTTAAGTAACACCGGGGAGCTGTTTTTT
CSVEDPPSGTLSNTGELFF
>TRBV5-8|TRBJ2-5|.|.|12
TGTGCCAGCAGCTTTGGGGAAGAGACCCAGTACTTC
CASSFGEETQYF
>TRBV5-1|TRBJ1-1|.|.|12
TGCGCCAGCAGCTTCGGGAACACTGAAGCTTTCTTT
CASSFGNTEAFF
>TRBV7-8|TRBJ1-1|.|.|18
TGTGCCAGCAGCTCCCACCGGTCGATAGCGGGTCTGAACACTGAAGCTTTCTTT
CASSSHRSIAGLNTEAFF
>TRBV10-1|TRBJ2-3|.|TRBD1|18
TGCGCCAGCAGTGAGCCGGGGGAAGGGACAGGTAGCACAGATACGCAGTATTTT
CASSEPGEGTGSTDTQYF
>TRBV28|TRBJ2-1|few|TRBD2|15
TGTGCCAGCACCCCTCCGGGACTAGCGGGGAATGAGCAGTTCTTC
CASTPPGLAGNEQFF
>TRBV5-4|TRBJ1-2|.|TRBD1|17
TGTGCCAGCAGCTTGGGGCCCCCAGGGGGCGCCTCCTATGGCTACACCTTC
CASSLGPPGGASYGYTF
>TRBV5-1|TRBJ1-6|few|TRBD1|15
TGCGCCAGCAGCGACACAGGGGTTTATAATTCACCCCTCCACTTT
CASSDTGVYNSPLHF
>TRBV19|TRBJ1-4|.|.|14
TGTGCCACAAGTCCGGGGCTAGGGGATGAAAAACTGTTTTTT
CATSPGLGDEKLFF
>TRBV5-1|TRBJ2-7|.|TRBD1|17
TGCGCCAGCAGCTTGTTGAGCGGGACAGGGGTGCTCTACGAGCAGTACTTC
CASSLLSGTGVLYEQYF
>TRBV7-2|TRBJ2-3|.|.|15
TGTGCCAGCAGCTCACCCCTGGGGGTGGAAGATACGCAGTATTTT
CASSSPLGVEDTQYF
>TRBV30|TRBJ1-6|.|.|14
TGTGCCTGGAGTGTTCCTGGCTATAATTCACCCCTCCACTTT
CAWSVPGYNSPLHF
>TRBV6-1|TRBJ2-4|.|TRBD2|15
TGTGCCAGCAGTGAGGAGACTAGCGGGAAACACATTCAGTACTTC
CASSEETSGKHIQYF
>TRBV5-6|TRBJ1-3|.|TRBD1|18
TGTGCCAGCAGCCTAGACCGGGACAGGATTCTGCGCGGAAACACCATATATTTT
CASSLDRDRILRGNTIYF
>TRBV13|TRBJ1-2|.|.|12
TGTGCCAGCAGACTGGGAGGCTCTGGCTACACCTTC
CASRLGGSGYTF
>TRBV30|TRBJ2-7|.|TRBD2|15
TGTGCCTGGAGTCCCCGCGTAGCGGGAGCCTACGAGCAGTACTTC
CAWSPRVAGAYEQYF
>TRBV5-1|TRBJ2-5|.|.|16
TGCGCCAGCAGCTTGGTAAACCGGGACTCCGGGGGGACCCAGTACTTC
CASSLVNRDSGGTQYF
>TRBV9|TRBJ2-4|.|.|13
TGTGCCAGCAGCGTAGGTACGGGCGGCATTCAGTACTTC
CASSVGTGGIQYF